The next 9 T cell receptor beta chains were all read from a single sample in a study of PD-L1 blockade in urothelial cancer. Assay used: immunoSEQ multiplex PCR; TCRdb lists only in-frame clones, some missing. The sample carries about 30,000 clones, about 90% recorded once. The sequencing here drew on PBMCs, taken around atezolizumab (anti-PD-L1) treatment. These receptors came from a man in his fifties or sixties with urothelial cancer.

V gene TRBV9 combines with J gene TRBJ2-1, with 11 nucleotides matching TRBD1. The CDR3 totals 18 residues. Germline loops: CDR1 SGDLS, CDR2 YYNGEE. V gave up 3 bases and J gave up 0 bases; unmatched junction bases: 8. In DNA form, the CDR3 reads TGTGCCAGCAGCGACGGACAGGGGGCCCCATTCTCCTACAATGAGCAGTTCTTC. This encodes CASSDGQGAPFSYNEQFF.

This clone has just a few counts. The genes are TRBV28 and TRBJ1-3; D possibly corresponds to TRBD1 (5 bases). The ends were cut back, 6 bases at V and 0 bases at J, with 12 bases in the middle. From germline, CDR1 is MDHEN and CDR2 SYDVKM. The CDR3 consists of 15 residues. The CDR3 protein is CASSYGRGSGNTIYF. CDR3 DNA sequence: TGTGCCAGCAGCTACGGGAGGGGCTCTGGAAACACCATATATTTT.

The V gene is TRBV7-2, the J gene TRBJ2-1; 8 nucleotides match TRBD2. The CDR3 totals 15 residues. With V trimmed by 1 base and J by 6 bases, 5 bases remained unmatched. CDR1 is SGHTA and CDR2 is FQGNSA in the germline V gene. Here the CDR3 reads CASSLDGGGSNEQFF. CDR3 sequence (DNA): TGTGCCAGCAGCTTAGACGGCGGGGGGTCCAATGAGCAGTTCTTC.

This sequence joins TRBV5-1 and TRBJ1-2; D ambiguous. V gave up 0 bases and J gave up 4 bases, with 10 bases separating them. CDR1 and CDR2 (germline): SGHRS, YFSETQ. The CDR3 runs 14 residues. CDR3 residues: CASSLDPGGYGYTF. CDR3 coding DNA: TGCGCCAGCAGCTTGGACCCCGGCGGCTATGGCTACACCTTC.

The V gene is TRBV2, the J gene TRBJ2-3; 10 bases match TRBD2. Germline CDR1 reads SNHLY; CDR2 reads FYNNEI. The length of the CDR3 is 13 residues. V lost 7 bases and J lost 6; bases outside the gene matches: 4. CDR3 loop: CASILAGEDTQYF. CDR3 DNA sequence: TGTGCCAGCATCCTAGCGGGAGAGGATACGCAGTATTTT.

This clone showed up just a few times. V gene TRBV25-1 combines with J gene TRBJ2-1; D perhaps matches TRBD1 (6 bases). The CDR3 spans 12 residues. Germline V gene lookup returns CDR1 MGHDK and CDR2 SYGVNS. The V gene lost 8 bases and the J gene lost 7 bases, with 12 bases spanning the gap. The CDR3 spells CASSFTGNEQFF. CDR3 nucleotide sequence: TGTGCCAGCTCCTTCACAGGGAATGAGCAGTTCTTC.

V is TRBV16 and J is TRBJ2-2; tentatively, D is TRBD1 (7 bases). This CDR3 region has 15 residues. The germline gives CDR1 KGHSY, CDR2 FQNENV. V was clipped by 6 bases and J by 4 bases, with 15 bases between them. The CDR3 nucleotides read TGTGCCAGCAGTCTCTCAGGGGGAGGCACCGGGGAGCTGTTTTTT. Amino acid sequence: CASSLSGGGTGELFF.

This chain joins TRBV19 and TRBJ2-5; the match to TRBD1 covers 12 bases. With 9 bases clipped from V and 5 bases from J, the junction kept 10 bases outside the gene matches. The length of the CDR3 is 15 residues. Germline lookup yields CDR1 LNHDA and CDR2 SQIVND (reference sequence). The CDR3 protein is CASSRDRGRRETQYF. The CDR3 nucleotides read TGTGCCAGCTCCCGGGACAGGGGGCGTCGGGAGACCCAGTACTTC. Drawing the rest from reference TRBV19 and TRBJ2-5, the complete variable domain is DGGITQSPKYLFRKEGQNVTLSCEQNLNHDAMYWYRQDPGQGLRLIYYSQIVNDFQKGDIAEGYSVSREKKESFPLTVTSAQKNPTAFYLCASSRDRGRRETQYFGPGTRLLVL.

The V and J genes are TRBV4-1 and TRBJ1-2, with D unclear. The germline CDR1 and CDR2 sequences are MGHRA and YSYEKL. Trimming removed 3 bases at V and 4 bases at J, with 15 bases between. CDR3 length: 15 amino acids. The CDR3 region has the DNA TGCGCCAGCAGCCATGTCGGCCCAGGTCTCTATGGCTACACCTTC. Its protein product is CASSHVGPGLYGYTF.